A single sample is the source of the 14 T cell receptor beta chains below, sequenced in a study of blood T cell repertoires in COVID-19. Assay used: immunoSEQ multiplex PCR; TCRdb lists only in-frame clones, some missing. Altogether tens of thousands of clones are present, 65% to 80% being singletons, with the ten largest covering roughly 9.8%. Sequencing was carried out using peripheral blood. Every receptor here comes from a human donor in a cohort sampled during active COVID-19.

The chain employs TRBV5-1 and TRBJ2-3; 8 bases are shared with TRBD2. CDR3 length: 16 residues. V shed 7 bases, J shed 0 bases, and the junction held 10 bases outside the gene matches. The germline V gene has CDR1 SGHRS and CDR2 YFSETQ. This CDR3 reads CASCLLAGLSTDTQYF. The CDR3 DNA follows: TGCGCCAGCTGCCTTCTAGCGGGTCTTAGCACAGATACGCAGTATTTT.

This clone has a handful of counts. This chain's CDR3 is CASSPLRGDGAAELFF. CDR3 nucleotides: TGTGCCAGCAGCCCGCTTCGAGGAGACGGAGCGGCGGAGCTGTTTTTT. The V and J genes are TRBV5-6 and TRBJ2-2; D might be TRBD2 (5 bases). The CDR3 runs 16 residues. V shed 4 bases and J shed 10 bases, with 23 bases lying between them. Germline loops: CDR1 SGHDT, CDR2 YYEEEE.

The rearrangement joins TRBV11-3 to TRBJ2-7; 10 nucleotides match TRBD2. V lost 3 bases and J lost 4; bases outside the gene matches: 9. CDR1 SGHNT and CDR2 YENEEA come from the germline V gene. The CDR3 spans 16 residues. CDR3 sequence reads: CASSFGGAGGPYEQYF. As DNA, the CDR3 is TGTGCCAGCAGCTTTGGAGGAGCGGGAGGGCCTTACGAGCAGTACTTC.

The chain is built from TRBV7-2 and TRBJ2-7; 10 bases map to TRBD2. Germline CDR1 and CDR2: SGHTA and FQGNSA. The CDR3 is made up of 17 amino acids. Trimming at V came to 5 bases and at J to 4 bases, leaving 14 bases not matched to a gene. This CDR3 is CASSPAASGGLSYEQYF. Here the CDR3 DNA reads TGTGCCAGCAGCCCCGCGGCTAGCGGGGGTCTCAGTTACGAGCAGTACTTC. The full variable domain, its missing parts supplied by reference TRBV7-2 and TRBJ2-7, is GAGVSQSPSNKVTEKGKDVELRCDPISGHTALYWYRQSLGQGLEFLIYFQGNSAPDKSGLPSDRFSAERTGGSVSTLTIQRTQQEDSAVYLCASSPAASGGLSYEQYFGPGTRLTVT.

The genes are TRBV19 and TRBJ2-3; 10 bases are shared with TRBD1. CDR1 is LNHDA, CDR2 SQIVND, per germline (reference sequence). V lost 4 bases to trimming and J lost 3 bases; unmatched junction nucleotides: 4. This CDR3 region has 15 residues. CDR3 protein: CASSTRQGATDTQYF. Written as DNA, the CDR3 is TGTGCCAGTAGTACCCGACAGGGGGCAACAGATACGCAGTATTTT. The full variable domain, its missing parts supplied by reference TRBV19 and TRBJ2-3, is DGGITQSPKYLFRKEGQNVTLSCEQNLNHDAMYWYRQDPGQGLRLIYYSQIVNDFQKGDIAEGYSVSREKKESFPLTVTSAQKNPTAFYLCASSTRQGATDTQYFGPGTRLTVL.

This clone was picked up a small number of times. V is TRBV28 and J is TRBJ1-2; 7 nucleotides match TRBD1. Germline V CDR1 and CDR2: MDHEN, SYDVKM. There are 16 residues in the CDR3. J lost 6 bases, V lost 6 bases, and 16 bases had no gene match. The CDR3 DNA reads TGTGCCAGCAGCCCATTACGGACAGGTCGGGGTCATGGCTACACCTTC. It encodes CASSPLRTGRGHGYTF.

The chain recombines TRBV19 with TRBJ2-3; possibly TRBD2 for D (6 bases). Germline V gives CDR1 LNHDA, CDR2 SQIVND (reference sequence). There are 15 residues in the CDR3. V lost 7 bases to trimming and J lost 4 bases, with 18 bases between them. In DNA form, the CDR3 reads TGTGCCAGTACCCTTGGGTGGGGGACTGCAGATACGCAGTATTTT. Its protein product is CASTLGWGTADTQYF.

The rearrangement links TRBV5-5 to TRBJ2-3; 7 positions match TRBD2. The CDR3 is 17 amino acids. Losses at the gene ends were 1 base for V and 3 bases for J; bases not matched to a gene: 11. Germline CDR1 is SGHKS and CDR2 is YYEKEE (reference sequence). CDR3 coding DNA: TGTGCCAGCAGCTTGAGGCAGGCCCCTAGCGGAACAGATACGCAGTATTTT. Amino acid sequence: CASSLRQAPSGTDTQYF.

The chain uses TRBV30 and TRBJ2-7; D unresolved. The ends were cut back, 0 bases at V and 7 bases at J, with 10 bases in the middle. The germline CDR1 and CDR2 sequences are GTSNPN and SVGIG (reference sequence). The CDR3 spans 12 residues. CDR3 nucleotides: TGTGCCTGGAGTGTAGGAGAGCAAGAGCAGTACTTC. Protein sequence: CAWSVGEQEQYF.

The chain employs TRBV11-2 and TRBJ1-1; TRBD1 agrees at 10 bases. Per the germline V gene, CDR1 is SGHAT and CDR2 is FQNNGV. The CDR3 is 16 amino acids. Trimming removed 2 bases from V and 6 bases from J; junction bases left unmatched: 9. CDR3 DNA sequence: TGTGCCAGCAGCTTAAATCCGGGACAGGGGCCCCCTGAAGCTTTCTTT. Protein product: CASSLNPGQGPPEAFF.

Only one count was recorded for this clone. The chain uses TRBV5-1 and TRBJ2-5; the D is unclear. V was clipped by 3 bases and J by 2 bases, with 11 bases between them. Germline V gene lookup returns CDR1 SGHRS and CDR2 YFSETQ. The CDR3 runs to 14 residues. CDR3 sequence: CASSYSSSQETQYF. In DNA form, the CDR3 reads TGCGCCAGCAGCTACTCTAGTTCACAAGAGACCCAGTACTTC. The full variable domain, completed using reference TRBV5-1 and TRBJ2-5, is KAGVTQTPRYLIKTRGQQVTLSCSPISGHRSVSWYQQTPGQGLQFLFEYFSETQRNKGNFPGRFSGRQFSNSRSEMNVSTLELGDSALYLCASSYSSSQETQYFGPGTRLLVL.

The chain is built from TRBV24-1 and TRBJ2-1; D is perhaps TRBD2 (7 bases). V was cut by 4 bases and J by 7 bases, with 22 bases left in between. The length of the CDR3 is 17 residues. CDR1 is KGHDR and CDR2 is SFDVKD in the germline V gene. CDR3 protein: CATSDPWGAGVRNEQFF. The CDR3 DNA is TGTGCCACCAGTGACCCCTGGGGGGCGGGAGTACGGAATGAGCAGTTCTTC.

The chain uses TRBV30 and TRBJ1-2, with D maybe TRBD1 (6 bases). V was pared by 3 bases and J by 3 bases, with 20 bases between. CDR1 and CDR2 from the germline V gene are GTSNPN and SVGIG (reference sequence). The CDR3 runs 16 residues. CDR3 sequence reads: CAWSREPGTPHYGYTF. CDR3 nucleotides: TGTGCCTGGAGCCGAGAACCGGGGACACCACACTATGGCTACACCTTC. The variable domain in full, completed from reference TRBV30 and TRBJ1-2, reads SQTIHQWPATLVQPVGSPLSLECTVEGTSNPNLYWYRQAAGRGLQLLFYSVGIGQISSEVPQNLSASRPQDRQFILSSKKLLLSDSGFYLCAWSREPGTPHYGYTFGSGTRLTVV.

The chain employs TRBV19 and TRBJ1-5; tentatively, D is TRBD1 (5 bases). Germline values: CDR1 LNHDA, CDR2 SQIVND (reference sequence). The CDR3 is made up of 14 amino acids. V was clipped by 3 bases and J by 1 base, with 7 bases between them. The CDR3 DNA reads TGTGCCAGTAGTATCGGGGGGAGCAATCAGCCCCAGCATTTT. The encoded protein is CASSIGGSNQPQHF.